Below, 16 T cell receptor beta chains from the same sample are listed, as sequenced in a study of Graves' ophthalmopathy and Graves' hyperthyroidism. The authors amplified TCR beta CDR3 regions from RNA transcripts. First-round RT-PCR employed HTBI primers, with a second-round multiplex PCR after it. Using its own MiXCR run on the multiplex PCR reads, TCRdb lists one record per CDR3 protein. The sample records some 1.1 million distinct CDR3 sequences, about two fifths being singletons. The source material was peripheral blood or thyroid tissue (not recorded which). These receptors were collected from an adult man with Graves' hyperthyroidism.

This clonotype was detected ten times or more. The chain couples TRBV7-9 to TRBJ2-7, with a possible D match to TRBD1 (6 bases). Germline CDR1 and CDR2: SEHNR and FQNEAQ (reference sequence). The CDR3 runs 12 residues. Deletions cut 5 bases from V and 6 bases from J, with 11 bases between. The CDR3 sequence: CASSQKQGEQYF. The CDR3 region has the DNA TGTGCCAGCAGCCAAAAACAGGGCGAGCAGTACTTC.

The rearrangement joins TRBV29-1 to TRBJ1-5, with D maybe TRBD1 (5 bases). Germline loops: CDR1 SQVTM, CDR2 ANQGSEA. This CDR3 contains 12 residues. V dropped 1 base and J dropped 7 bases, with 8 bases sitting between them. This CDR3 reads CSVEGWGQPQHF. The CDR3 nucleotides read TGCAGCGTTGAAGGCTGGGGGCAGCCCCAGCATTTT.

This clonotype has a count of ten or more. This sequence joins TRBV20-1 and TRBJ1-2; 12 nucleotides align to TRBD1. CDR1 DFQATT and CDR2 SNEGSKA come from the germline V gene (reference sequence). The CDR3 loop spans 14 amino acids. V lost 5 bases, J lost 8 bases, and 9 bases stayed unmatched. The CDR3 here is CSAETGTGGRGYTF. In DNA, the CDR3 is TGCAGTGCTGAAACCGGGACAGGGGGCCGGGGCTACACCTTC.

The chain uses TRBV2 and TRBJ2-7; TRBD2 aligns across 7 bases. CDR1 SNHLY and CDR2 FYNNEI come from the germline V gene. Germline trimming cut 0 bases from V and 4 bases from J; bases unmatched to any gene: 9. This CDR3 contains 16 residues. CDR3 nucleotide sequence: TGTGCCAGCAGTGAAGCGCTTGCGGGCGGGAGATACGAGCAGTACTTC. It codes for CASSEALAGGRYEQYF.

This clonotype was observed a few times. The chain carries TRBV14 and TRBJ1-4, with 9 bases matching TRBD1. The CDR3 runs 17 residues. With V trimmed by 6 bases and J by 5 bases, 13 bases remained unmatched. Germline loops: CDR1 SGHDN, CDR2 FVKESK. The CDR3 here is CASSPIGTGLTNEKLFF. CDR3 DNA: TGTGCCAGCAGTCCCATCGGGACAGGGCTTACAAATGAAAAACTGTTTTTT.

This clonotype was recorded at least ten times. The chain joins TRBV15 to TRBJ2-7; TRBD2 matches 10 bases. Germline lookup yields CDR1 LNHNV and CDR2 YYDKDF (reference sequence). Unmatched junction bases numbered 9, after V lost 5 bases and J lost 5 bases. The CDR3 length is 15 residues. CDR3 sequence (DNA): TGTGCCACCAGCCCGGGGTCCCTAGCGGGAGACGAGCAGTACTTC. Translating gives CATSPGSLAGDEQYF.

This sequence joins TRBV7-9 and TRBJ2-7; 7 bases align to TRBD1. The DNA end lines up better with TRBJ2-1; the J call may be wrong. The V gene's germline CDR1 is SEHNR and CDR2 FQNEAQ (reference sequence). This CDR3 has 13 amino acids. In DNA form, the CDR3 reads TGTGCCACAGCCCAGGACAGGTTCTACGAGCAGTTCTTC. Translation gives CATAQDRFYEQFF.

This clonotype occurred many times. The rearrangement uses TRBV19 and TRBJ2-2; possible D gene TRBD2, 6 bases. The CDR3 sequence is 12 residues long. V was trimmed by 8 bases and J by 5 bases, leaving 9 bases between them. From germline, CDR1 is LNHDA and CDR2 SQIVND (reference sequence). CDR3 amino acids: CASLRDTGELFF. The CDR3 DNA is TGTGCCAGTCTGCGGGATACCGGGGAGCTGTTTTTT.

This clonotype has just one count. The chain is built from TRBV20-1 and TRBJ2-5; TRBD1 is a possible D gene (7 bases). The CDR3 length is 15 residues. Trimming cost V 0 bases and J 5 bases, with 16 bases left between them. CDR1 is DFQATT, CDR2 SNEGSKA, per germline (reference sequence). CDR3 loop: CSARDIAGQHETQYF. The CDR3 nucleotides are TGCAGTGCTAGAGACATCGCGGGACAGCACGAGACCCAGTACTTC.

Written as DNA, the CDR3 is TGTGCCAGCAGCTACCCCGGGACTAGACACGAGCAGTACTTC. It specifies CASSYPGTRHEQYF. The chain has TRBV7-2 and TRBJ2-7; 8 nucleotides line up with TRBD2. In germline, CDR1 is SGHTA, CDR2 FQGNSA. This CDR3 comprises 14 residues. The V and J ends lost 4 bases and 5 bases, in that order; junction bases with no gene match: 7. Filled out from reference TRBV7-2 and TRBJ2-7, the complete variable domain reads GAGVSQSPSNKVTEKGKDVELRCDPISGHTALYWYRQSLGQGLEFLIYFQGNSAPDKSGLPSDRFSAERTGGSVSTLTIQRTQQEDSAVYLCASSYPGTRHEQYFGPGTRLTVT.

The table lists this clonotype with a few counts. The gene calls are TRBV4-1 and TRBJ1-5; possible D gene TRBD1, 6 bases. V shed 4 bases and J shed 0 bases, with 10 bases lying between them. CDR1 and CDR2 from the germline V gene are MGHRA and YSYEKL. The CDR3 is 15 residues long. CDR3 in DNA: TGCGCCAGCAGCCGTTACAGGGCTAGCAATCAGCCCCAGCATTTT. Residues: CASSRYRASNQPQHF.

The chain joins TRBV29-1 to TRBJ1-1; 8 bases are shared with TRBD1. The CDR3 is 14 amino acids. Germline assignment: CDR1 SQVTM and CDR2 ANQGSEA. J gave up 5 bases and V 3 bases, and 8 bases lay outside the gene matches. The CDR3 here is CSVDPGQVYTEAFF. The CDR3, as DNA: TGCAGCGTTGATCCGGGACAGGTTTATACTGAAGCTTTCTTT.

V usage is TRBV19 and J usage is TRBJ1-5, with D perhaps TRBD1 (5 bases). The CDR3 extends over 14 amino acids. Looked up from germline, CDR1 is LNHDA and CDR2 is SQIVND (reference sequence). V lost 2 bases and J lost 6, with 11 bases in between. CDR3 sequence (DNA): TGTGCCAGTAGTATAAGGGGAGGGATTCAGCCCCAGCATTTT. Its protein product is CASSIRGGIQPQHF.

DNA of the CDR3: TGTGCCAGCAGCGCGGGACAGGGGCAGACCCAGTACTTC. Its protein is CASSAGQGQTQYF. V gene TRBV7-9 combines with J gene TRBJ2-5; 10 nucleotides line up with TRBD1. Germline lookup yields CDR1 SEHNR and CDR2 FQNEAQ (reference sequence). The CDR3 runs 13 residues. After removal of 5 bases from V and 6 bases from J, the junction contained 3 bases not matched to a gene.

The chain has TRBV25-1 and TRBJ1-1; 10 positions match TRBD1. V shed 5 bases, J shed 2 bases, and the junction held 11 bases outside the gene matches. The CDR3 contains 17 residues. The germline CDR1 and CDR2 sequences are MGHDK and SYGVNS. CDR3 amino acids: CASSPQPGTGANTEAFF. DNA for the CDR3: TGTGCCAGCAGTCCCCAACCCGGGACAGGGGCCAACACTGAAGCTTTCTTT.

This clonotype was seen ten or more times. The chain carries TRBV29-1 and TRBJ1-2; D gene ambiguous. The germline gives CDR1 SQVTM, CDR2 ANQGSEA. The CDR3 runs to 11 residues. The ends were cut back, 5 bases at V and 7 bases at J, with 11 bases in the middle. The CDR3 DNA reads TGCAGCGTTCACCTTGAGCCTGGCTACACCTTC. Amino acid sequence: CSVHLEPGYTF.